This T cell receptor beta chain is drawn from a study of blood T cell repertoires in COVID-19 (dated by TCRdb to about 2020). Turning to the overall study: Samples from collaborators originated in the United States, Italy and Spain and spanned both the acute and convalescent phases of COVID-19. The prospective study material was composed of cDNA or gDNA derived from T cells, B-cell-depleted T cells, or PBMCs. Subjects who had been exposed to COVID-19, were actively infected with it, or had recovered from it provided the deeply sampled blood TCRbeta repertoires that made up the dataset. A freely available public database, intended as a resource for researchers studying the immune response to SARS-CoV-2, is where the repertoires were released. Samples were obtained from the ongoing ImmuneRACE study (first 160 participants) and from about 1,300 subjects provided by 6 global collaborators. Sample metadata almost always included a de-identified subject ID, COVID-19 status, age in years and sex. Where available, HLA class I and class II types were obtained from metadata supplied by the sample provider rather than from assay-based typing. Summary of the overall study and its limitations: The quantity of clinical and demographic metadata differed by source and by participant and was supplied without curation.

As regards this clone: Its recognized antigen is unknown. Per-nucleotide qualities are absent, and no much larger clonotype sits a single base away.

In the prospective study, participants were 18 to 89 years old, resided in 24 geographic areas of the United States, and were enrolled through a virtual design. In the prospective study, cohorts were assigned on the basis of participant-reported clinical history obtained from a screening survey and a study questionnaire. Recovered participants in ImmuneRACE Cohort 3 were defined by two consecutive negative NP/OP PCR tests, clearance by a healthcare professional, or resolution of symptoms. In the prospective study, whole blood, serum and a nasopharyngeal or oropharyngeal swab were collected from each participant by mobile phlebotomists. Over an approximately 2-month period, participants in the prospective study had the option of providing additional blood draws and questionnaires. Prospective study blood samples were shipped either frozen or at room temperature before DNA extraction. The CDR3, from cysteine to phenylalanine, totals 15 residues. CDR3 DNA is the only sequence kept; it has 45 bases, read in frame from the first base. Via the germline V gene (reference sequence), CDR1 is SGHNT and CDR2 YYREEE. V loses 4 bases, J loses 9 bases, and the germline ends lie 17 bases apart.

TCRbeta CDR3 regions were amplified from genomic DNA by means of the immunoSEQ Assay, a bias-controlled multiplex PCR. From the authors' description of their analysis: Within the assay, amplification of reference gene primers was used to estimate how many nucleated cells each sample contained. Sequence reads were collapsed and filtered to measure the absolute abundance of every unique TCRbeta CDR3 rearrangement. For each sample, productive Simpson clonality was calculated by taking the square root of Simpson's diversity index across productive rearrangements. The immuneACCESS repertoire file appears here via TCRdb, limited to in-frame rearrangements. These files lack a portion of the clones; in checked studies, under half of the deficit traces to unresolved V genes, and the cause of the others is not known. That table is the source of V, J and clone size, and D and trimming were worked out from the DNA. The sample table records some 250,000 clones; around 88% of these occur just once. The ten largest clones take up 8% to 10% of the sample.

The specimen was PBMCs or T cells enriched from blood (not recorded which). The TCR sequence derives from a man aged 35-49 years who had recovered from COVID-19. The sequence links TRBV5-4 to TRBJ1-6; the D gene lacks a confident call. The DNA sequence is given as TGTGCCAGCAGCCCTGGAGTGTTGGAGGGTTCACCCCTCCACTTT. It translates as CASSPGVLEGSPLHF.